What follows is one T cell receptor (beta chain) and its context. Germline V gene sequence: CDR1 MNHNS, CDR2 SASEGT. The length of the CDR3 is 16 residues. Approximately 10 milliliters was the volume of peripheral blood drawn from each donor. The second PCR ran about 6 to 11 cycles with a sample-barcoded 5' primer and J-beta primers. MiXCR was run by TCRdb on the 5' RACE reads, yielding one entry per CDR3 protein. Of about 1.8 million distinct CDR3 sequences listed, about 50% were seen once; the top ten hold roughly 2%. The sample is drawn from a study of blood T cells in healthy people across ages. The chain is built from TRBV6-1 and TRBJ2-4; either TRBD1 or TRBD2 may fit D (5 bases each). The J call is in doubt because the DNA end fits TRBJ2-5 better. The TCR originated in a woman in her thirties or forties in good health. Sequencing input: blood. For the CDR3, the DNA is TGTGCCAGCAGTGAAAAAGGCAGGGCCTGGGGGGAGACCCAGTACTTC. It translates to CASSEKGRAWGETQYF.